This T cell receptor beta chain originates from a study of blood T cell repertoires in COVID-19. Sequencing used immunoSEQ multiplex PCR; TCRdb keeps in-frame clones, though not all of them. The table has about 250,000 clones, 83% seen once. Germline V lookup: CDR1 LNHDA, CDR2 SQIVND (reference sequence). V shed 7 bases and J 4 bases; nucleotides not matched to a gene: 9. This CDR3 contains 15 residues. The J gene is TRBJ2-3, the V gene TRBV19; 9 bases map to TRBD1. Sequenced material: peripheral blood. The origin of this receptor is a middle-aged man with active or convalescent COVID-19. CDR3: CASTPGQGNSDTQYF. The CDR3 coding sequence is TGTGCCAGTACCCCGGGACAGGGTAATTCAGATACGCAGTATTTT.